The 24 T cell receptor beta chains below come from one sample, sequenced in a study of T-cell reconstitution after alpha-beta-depleted transplantation in children. Preparation of the TCRbeta library used unique molecular identifiers. In TCRdb, the PCR reads were re-called with MiXCR into one record per CDR3 protein. The table lists about 410,000 distinct CDR3 sequences, around 21% of them singletons. The sequencing here drew on PBMCs from the stem cell graft donor, taken from the stem cell graft. The receptors were sampled from a human donor who donated a stem cell graft to a child with acute myeloid leukemia.

This clonotype showed up just a few times. The chain is built from TRBV25-1 and TRBJ2-2; TRBD2 is a possible D gene (5 bases). CDR1 and CDR2 from the germline V gene are MGHDK and SYGVNS. V lost 6 bases, J lost 5 bases, and 7 bases lay in between. CDR3 length equals 12 residues. The CDR3, as DNA: TGTGCCAGCAGGGGGAGTACCGGGGAGCTGTTTTTT. It codes for CASRGSTGELFF.

The chain has TRBV20-1 and TRBJ1-5; no reliable D call. Germline CDR1 reads DFQATT; CDR2 reads SNEGSKA (reference sequence). The CDR3 spans 13 residues. V was trimmed by 3 bases and J by 4 bases, leaving 10 bases between them. CDR3 residues: CSARLAENQPQHF. The CDR3 bases are TGCAGTGCTAGGTTGGCAGAAAATCAGCCCCAGCATTTT.

The rearrangement joins TRBV4-2 to TRBJ1-1; D is ambiguous. V lost 2 bases to trimming and J lost 9 bases, with 13 bases between them. The CDR3 spans 13 residues. CDR1 is LGHNA and CDR2 is YNFKEQ in the germline V gene. CDR3 nucleotides: TGTGCCAGCAGCCAAACCCCTGTCGGACAAGCTTTCTTT. This translates into CASSQTPVGQAFF.

Remarks on this clonotype: Its ends do not fully match the called genes, so a read error is possible. The V and J genes are TRBV25-1 and TRBJ2-3, with 7 nucleotides matching TRBD1. Per germline, CDR1 MGHDK and CDR2 SYGVNS. This CDR3 is 15 amino acids long. CDR3 nucleotides: TGTGCCAGCCGTGACAGGGATTCTAGCACAGATACGCAGTATTTT. Translated, it gives CASRDRDSSTDTQYF.

This clonotype was observed many times. The CDR3 bases are TGCGCCAGCAGCCAAGGGACAGCCCAAGAGACCCAGTACTTC. Translation: CASSQGTAQETQYF. This chain uses TRBV4-3 with TRBJ2-5, with a possible D match to TRBD1 (6 bases). With 1 base removed from V and 1 base from J, the gap between germline ends came to 7 bases. Germline V gene lookup returns CDR1 LGHNA and CDR2 YSLEER. This CDR3 contains 14 residues.

This clonotype was picked up a small number of times. The gene calls are TRBV29-1 and TRBJ2-3, with D possibly being TRBD1 (5 bases). This CDR3 is built from 14 residues. V lost 1 base and J lost 1, with 9 bases in between. The germline CDR1 and CDR2 sequences are SQVTM and ANQGSEA. The CDR3 region is CSVEVKGGTDTQYF. CDR3 nucleotide sequence: TGCAGCGTTGAAGTTAAAGGGGGCACAGATACGCAGTATTTT.

V is TRBV6-1 and J is TRBJ2-3, with 7 bases matching TRBD2. The V gene end was trimmed by 2 bases and the J gene end by 9 bases; junction bases not matched to a gene: 14. From germline, CDR1 is MNHNS and CDR2 SASEGT. This CDR3 is built from 16 residues. CDR3 in amino acids: CASSESPDPGAGTQYF. The CDR3 DNA is TGTGCCAGCAGTGAATCCCCGGATCCGGGAGCGGGGACGCAGTATTTT.

This chain joins TRBV7-3 and TRBJ2-7, with D possibly being TRBD2 (6 bases). The V and J ends lost 4 bases and 2 bases respectively, with 12 bases between them. The CDR3 totals 14 residues. Per germline, CDR1 SGHTA and CDR2 FQGTGA. In nucleotides, the CDR3 is TGTGCCAGCAGCTCGGGGGACCGTCCCTACGAGCAGTACTTC. Translation gives CASSSGDRPYEQYF.

The chain employs TRBV5-1 and TRBJ2-1; 13 nucleotides align to TRBD2. The germline CDR1 and CDR2 sequences are SGHRS and YFSETQ. Germline trimming cut 2 bases from V and 2 bases from J; bases unmatched to any gene: 10. CDR3 length equals 19 residues. CDR3 protein: CASSLTRTSGSGTYNEQFF. The CDR3 bases are TGCGCCAGCAGCTTAACCCGGACTAGCGGGAGTGGGACCTACAATGAGCAGTTCTTC. Complete variable domain (other parts from reference TRBV5-1 and TRBJ2-1): KAGVTQTPRYLIKTRGQQVTLSCSPISGHRSVSWYQQTPGQGLQFLFEYFSETQRNKGNFPGRFSGRQFSNSRSEMNVSTLELGDSALYLCASSLTRTSGSGTYNEQFFGPGTRLTVL.

Many counts were recorded for this clonotype. This chain links TRBV29-1 with TRBJ2-7, with D possibly matching TRBD2 (6 bases). The CDR3 totals 12 residues. Germline-derived CDR1 and CDR2 are SQVTM and ANQGSEA. Trimming cost V 7 bases and J 2 bases, with 12 bases left between them. CDR3: CSAGDGTYEQYF. CDR3 DNA: TGCAGCGCGGGGGACGGGACCTACGAGCAGTACTTC.

The J gene is TRBJ2-3, the V gene TRBV24-1; D may be TRBD1 (7 bases). The CDR3 consists of 15 residues. V lost 9 bases to trimming and J lost 1 base, with 16 bases between them. In germline, CDR1 is KGHDR, CDR2 SFDVKD. The CDR3 sequence is CATQLQGEGTDTQYF. For the CDR3, the DNA is TGTGCCACCCAACTGCAGGGGGAGGGCACAGATACGCAGTATTTT.

This clonotype was found a few times. This chain's CDR3 is CSANAFSGPPAAQYF. The CDR3 DNA is TGCAGTGCCAACGCCTTTAGCGGTCCCCCGGCAGCCCAGTACTTC. The chain has TRBV20-1 and TRBJ2-5; possibly TRBD2 for D (6 bases). Trimming stripped 6 bases from V and 9 bases from J, with 26 bases between. This CDR3 is 15 amino acids long. In germline, CDR1 is DFQATT, CDR2 SNEGSKA (reference sequence).

This clonotype was observed at least ten times. This sequence joins TRBV12-3 or TRBV12-4 and TRBJ2-1, with 9 bases lining up with TRBD1. Trimming took 5 bases from V and 7 from J; bases not matched to a gene: 6. The CDR3 totals 14 residues. The CDR3 protein is CASSATGGTNEQFF. CDR3 DNA: TGTGCCAGCAGTGCGACAGGGGGTACGAATGAGCAGTTCTTC.

The chain uses TRBV5-1 and TRBJ2-3; 12 nucleotides align to TRBD1. The V gene end was trimmed by 0 bases and the J gene end by 5 bases; junction bases not matched to a gene: 10. CDR1 is SGHRS and CDR2 is YFSETQ in the germline V gene. This CDR3 comprises 18 residues. The CDR3 reads CASSLDTTGQGARDTQYF. In nucleotides, the CDR3 is TGCGCCAGCAGCTTGGATACGACGGGACAGGGGGCGAGAGATACGCAGTATTTT.

This clonotype has more than one count but fewer than ten. The J gene is TRBJ2-7, the V gene TRBV20-1; TRBD2 agrees at 9 bases. CDR3 length: 15 amino acids. Germline CDR1 DFQATT, CDR2 SNEGSKA (reference sequence). V trimming: 0 bases; J trimming: 7 bases; junction bases outside the gene matches: 10. The CDR3 nucleotides are TGCAGTGCTAGAGATGGCCTAGCGGGACCGGGAGAGCAGTACTTC. The encoded protein is CSARDGLAGPGEQYF.

The chain links TRBV3-1 to TRBJ2-2; D remains unclear. This CDR3 is built from 14 residues. Germline V gives CDR1 LGHDT, CDR2 YNNKEL (reference sequence). With 0 bases removed from V and 5 bases from J, the gap between germline ends came to 7 bases. The CDR3 DNA sequence: TGTGCCAGCAGCCAAGATCTCCAGACCGGGGAGCTGTTTTTT. This sequence encodes CASSQDLQTGELFF.

This clonotype was found a few times. The rearrangement uses TRBV27 and TRBJ2-4; D may be TRBD2 (5 bases). V lost 5 bases and J 8 bases, leaving 13 bases between the germline ends. Germline CDR1 MNHEY, CDR2 SMNVEV (reference sequence). The CDR3 loop spans 13 amino acids. The CDR3 nucleotides read TGTGCCAGCAGTCCCCTAGACGGGGACATTCAGTACTTC. Translating it yields CASSPLDGDIQYF.

The chain joins TRBV20-1 to TRBJ2-7, with 7 bases that match TRBD1. The CDR3 is 13 amino acids. The V gene's germline CDR1 is DFQATT and CDR2 SNEGSKA (reference sequence). With 3 bases clipped from V and 1 base from J, the junction kept 3 bases outside the gene matches. CDR3 sequence reads: CSARDRNSYEQYF. In DNA form, the CDR3 reads TGCAGTGCTAGGGACAGGAATTCCTACGAGCAGTACTTC.

This clonotype has a count of ten or more. This sequence joins TRBV7-9 and TRBJ2-1; TRBD1 matches 8 bases. The CDR3 totals 14 residues. V lost 3 bases, J lost 9 bases, and 7 bases stayed unmatched. The germline V gene encodes CDR1 SEHNR and CDR2 FQNEAQ (reference sequence). The DNA for the CDR3 is TGTGCCAGCAGCTTTGCCCAGGGGGCTGTTGAGCAGTTCTTC. This sequence encodes CASSFAQGAVEQFF.

The chain uses TRBV12-3 or TRBV12-4 and TRBJ1-6; D call uncertain. The CDR3 is 13 amino acids. V was shortened by 6 bases and J by 8 bases, with 11 bases between the two germline ends. The CDR3 sequence: CASSPGLYSPLHF. CDR3 DNA: TGTGCCAGCAGCCCCGGCCTTTATTCACCCCTCCACTTT.

The genes are TRBV28 and TRBJ2-7; the D gene could be TRBD1 or TRBD2 (5 bases each). V lost 3 bases and J lost 2, with 26 bases in between. This CDR3 has 19 amino acids. CDR1 and CDR2 from the germline V gene are MDHEN and SYDVKM. The CDR3 region has the DNA TGTGCCAGCAGTTTGGCCCTCAAAAGTACCGGGACGCCCACCTACGAGCAGTACTTC. This codes for CASSLALKSTGTPTYEQYF.

The chain couples TRBV10-2 to TRBJ2-1; D is uncertain. V lost 7 bases, J lost 3 bases, and 7 bases lay in between. Germline values: CDR1 WSHSY, CDR2 SAAADI. The CDR3 is 12 residues long. The CDR3: CASTTLYNEQFF. Here the CDR3 DNA reads TGCGCCAGCACCACGCTCTACAATGAGCAGTTCTTC.

The chain is built from TRBV5-1 and TRBJ1-1; weak D call: TRBD1 (5 bases). The germline V gene has CDR1 SGHRS and CDR2 YFSETQ. The V end lost 4 bases, the J end lost 1 base, and 14 bases lay between the germline ends. The CDR3 loop spans 15 amino acids. DNA of the CDR3: TGCGCCAGCAGCGAGAGAAAGGGACGGAACACTGAAGCTTTCTTT. Translation gives CASSERKGRNTEAFF.

The chain joins TRBV29-1 to TRBJ2-7, with D uncertain. This CDR3 region has 12 residues. The V end lost 1 base, the J end lost 2 bases, and 6 bases lay between the germline ends. Germline assignment: CDR1 SQVTM and CDR2 ANQGSEA. CDR3 bases: TGCAGCGTTGAAGGGGTGGCCTACGAGCAGTACTTC. It encodes CSVEGVAYEQYF.